This paragraph reports one T cell receptor (beta chain). The antigen is unknown. Repertoires were generated with immunoSEQ multiplex PCR, while TCRdb's copy carries only in-frame clones and drops some. This sample has about 85,000 clones; around four fifths occur once, and the top ten carry roughly 15%. The data were obtained in a study of graft-versus-host responses after intestinal transplantation. In the study overall: Transplant recipients had multivisceral, liver-intestinal, or isolated intestinal grafts. Uniformly, recipients were administered anti-thymocyte globulin induction with subsequent tacrolimus and steroids for about 3 years. Study-level findings and limits: Some patients had graft-donor T cell macrochimerism, and their allografts showed high graft-versus-host to host-versus-graft clonal ratios. GvH clones appeared in recipient marrow, some first in ileum or blood.

The sample was unstimulated CD8+ T cells sorted from spleen or lymph node cells, taken before intestinal transplant. The receptor was derived from a human donor who received an intestinal transplant.

This CDR3 is CASSERGSGTDTQYF. Written as DNA, the CDR3 is TGTGCCAGTAGTGAGCGGGGGTCGGGCACAGATACGCAGTATTTT. The chain combines TRBV19 with TRBJ2-3; 8 bases agree with TRBD2. The CDR3 consists of 15 residues. Trimming cost V 5 bases and J 1 base; bases outside gene matches: 5. Germline V gene data show CDR1 as LNHDA and CDR2 as SQIVND (reference sequence).